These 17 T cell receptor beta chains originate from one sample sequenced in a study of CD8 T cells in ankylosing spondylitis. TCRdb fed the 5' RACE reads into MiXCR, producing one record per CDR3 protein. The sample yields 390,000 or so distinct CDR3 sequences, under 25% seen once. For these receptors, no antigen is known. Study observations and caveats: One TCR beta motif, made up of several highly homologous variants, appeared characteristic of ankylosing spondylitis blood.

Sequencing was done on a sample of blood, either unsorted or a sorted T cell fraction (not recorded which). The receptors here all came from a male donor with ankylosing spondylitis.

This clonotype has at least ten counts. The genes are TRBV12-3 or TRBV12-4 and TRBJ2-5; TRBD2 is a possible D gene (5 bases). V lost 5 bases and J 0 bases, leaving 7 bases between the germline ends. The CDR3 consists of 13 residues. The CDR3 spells CASSVDYQETQYF. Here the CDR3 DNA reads TGTGCCAGCAGTGTGGACTACCAAGAGACCCAGTACTTC.

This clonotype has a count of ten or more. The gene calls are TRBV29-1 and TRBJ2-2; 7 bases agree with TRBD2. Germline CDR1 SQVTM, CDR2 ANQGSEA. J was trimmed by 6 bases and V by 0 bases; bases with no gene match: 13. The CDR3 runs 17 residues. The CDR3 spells CSVEDPLTSQGAGELFF. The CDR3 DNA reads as TGCAGCGTTGAAGATCCCCTGACTAGCCAGGGCGCCGGGGAGCTGTTTTTT.

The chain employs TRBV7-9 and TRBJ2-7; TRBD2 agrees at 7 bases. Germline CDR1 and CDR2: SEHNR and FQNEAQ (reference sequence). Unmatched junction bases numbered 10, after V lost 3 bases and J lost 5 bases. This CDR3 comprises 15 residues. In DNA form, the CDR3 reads TGTGCCAGCAGCTTCGGTGGGAGGGCCTCGGACGAGCAGTACTTC. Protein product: CASSFGGRASDEQYF.

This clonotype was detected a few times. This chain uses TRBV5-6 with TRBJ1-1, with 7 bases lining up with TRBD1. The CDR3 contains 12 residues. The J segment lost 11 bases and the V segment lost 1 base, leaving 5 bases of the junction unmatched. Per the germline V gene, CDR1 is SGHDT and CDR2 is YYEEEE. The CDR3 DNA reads TGTGCCAGCAGCTTGACAGGGGTCGGGGCTTTCTTT. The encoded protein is CASSLTGVGAFF. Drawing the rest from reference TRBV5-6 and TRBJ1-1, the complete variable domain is DAGVTQSPTHLIKTRGQQVTLRCSPKSGHDTVSWYQQALGQGPQFIFQYYEEEERQRGNFPDRFSGHQFPNYSSELNVNALLLGDSALYLCASSLTGVGAFFGQGTRLTVV.

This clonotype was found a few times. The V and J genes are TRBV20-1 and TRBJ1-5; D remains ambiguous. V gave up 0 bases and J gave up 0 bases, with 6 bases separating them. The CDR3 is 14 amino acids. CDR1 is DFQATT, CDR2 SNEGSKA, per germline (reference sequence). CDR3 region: CSAREAVSNQPQHF. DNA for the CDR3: TGCAGTGCTAGAGAAGCAGTTAGCAATCAGCCCCAGCATTTT.

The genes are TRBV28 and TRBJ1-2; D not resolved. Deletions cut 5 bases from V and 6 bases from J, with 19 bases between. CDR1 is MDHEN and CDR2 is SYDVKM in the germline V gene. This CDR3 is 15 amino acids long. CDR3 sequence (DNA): TGTGCCAGCAGTCCCCAGGCCGGGGTCGTCGATGGCTACACCTTC. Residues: CASSPQAGVVDGYTF.

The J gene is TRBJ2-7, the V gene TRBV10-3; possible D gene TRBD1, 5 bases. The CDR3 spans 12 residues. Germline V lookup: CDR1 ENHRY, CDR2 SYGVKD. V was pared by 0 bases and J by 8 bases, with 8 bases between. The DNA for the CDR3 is TGTGCCATCAGTGAGTCGACAGATAAGCAGTACTTC. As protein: CAISESTDKQYF.

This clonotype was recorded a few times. CDR3 loop: CSAWDSRTNEQFF. The CDR3 nucleotides read TGCAGTGCTTGGGACAGTAGAACCAATGAGCAGTTCTTC. The V and J genes are TRBV20-1 and TRBJ2-1, with 7 bases lining up with TRBD1. V lost 5 bases, J lost 6 bases, and 7 bases stayed unmatched. Per the germline V gene, CDR1 is DFQATT and CDR2 is SNEGSKA (reference sequence). The CDR3 sequence is 13 residues long.

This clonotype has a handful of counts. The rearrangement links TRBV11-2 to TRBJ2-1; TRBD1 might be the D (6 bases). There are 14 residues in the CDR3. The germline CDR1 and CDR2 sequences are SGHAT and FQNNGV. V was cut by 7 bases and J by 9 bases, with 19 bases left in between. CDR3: CASTQGTPDFEQFF. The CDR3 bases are TGTGCCAGCACCCAAGGGACACCGGACTTTGAGCAGTTCTTC.

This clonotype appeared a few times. The chain's CDR3 is CASSLVASEAFF. CDR3 bases: TGCGCCAGCAGCTTGGTCGCCAGTGAAGCTTTCTTT. The chain combines TRBV5-1 with TRBJ1-1; D is uncertain. The CDR3 runs to 12 residues. With 0 bases removed from V and 7 bases from J, the gap between germline ends came to 7 bases. The germline V gene encodes CDR1 SGHRS and CDR2 YFSETQ.

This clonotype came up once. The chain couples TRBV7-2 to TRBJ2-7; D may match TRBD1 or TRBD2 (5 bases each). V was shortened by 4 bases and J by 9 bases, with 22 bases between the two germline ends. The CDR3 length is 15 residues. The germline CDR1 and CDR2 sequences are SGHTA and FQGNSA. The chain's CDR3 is CASSSRGQGPEGQYF. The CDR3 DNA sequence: TGTGCCAGCAGCTCCCGCGGCCAGGGACCAGAAGGGCAGTACTTC. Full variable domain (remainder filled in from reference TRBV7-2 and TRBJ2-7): GAGVSQSPSNKVTEKGKDVELRCDPISGHTALYWYRQSLGQGLEFLIYFQGNSAPDKSGLPSDRFSAERTGGSVSTLTIQRTQQEDSAVYLCASSSRGQGPEGQYFGPGTRLTVT.

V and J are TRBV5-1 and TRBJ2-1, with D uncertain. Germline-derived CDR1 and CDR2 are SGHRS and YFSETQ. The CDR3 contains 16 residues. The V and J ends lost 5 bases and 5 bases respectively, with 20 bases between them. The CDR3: CASRSARSDLDNEQFF. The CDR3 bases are TGCGCCAGCAGGTCTGCCCGCTCCGATTTGGACAATGAGCAGTTCTTC.

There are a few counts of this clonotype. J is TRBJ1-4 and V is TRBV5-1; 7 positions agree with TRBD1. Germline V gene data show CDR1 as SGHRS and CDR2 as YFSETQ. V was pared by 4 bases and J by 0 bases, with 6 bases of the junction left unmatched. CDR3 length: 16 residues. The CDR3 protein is CASSPWDSATNEKLFF. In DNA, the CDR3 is TGCGCCAGCAGCCCGTGGGACAGTGCAACTAATGAAAAACTGTTTTTT.

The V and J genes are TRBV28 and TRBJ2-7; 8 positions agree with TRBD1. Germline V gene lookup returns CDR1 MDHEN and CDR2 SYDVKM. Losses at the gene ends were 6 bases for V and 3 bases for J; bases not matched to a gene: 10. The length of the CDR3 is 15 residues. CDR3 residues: CASRADRGRDYEQYF. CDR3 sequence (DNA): TGTGCCAGCAGGGCAGACAGGGGACGGGACTACGAGCAGTACTTC.

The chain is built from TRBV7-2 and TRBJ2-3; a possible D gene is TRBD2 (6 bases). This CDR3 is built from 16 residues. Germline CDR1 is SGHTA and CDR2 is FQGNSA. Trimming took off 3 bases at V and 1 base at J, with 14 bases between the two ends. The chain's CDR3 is CASSLGRLAGTDTQYF. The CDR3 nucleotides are TGTGCCAGCAGCTTGGGGCGCTTAGCGGGCACAGATACGCAGTATTTT.

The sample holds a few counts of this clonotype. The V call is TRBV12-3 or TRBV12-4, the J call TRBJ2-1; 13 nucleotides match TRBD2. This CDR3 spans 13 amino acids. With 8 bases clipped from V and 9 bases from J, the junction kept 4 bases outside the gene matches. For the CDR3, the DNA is TGTGCCAGCGGACTAGCGGGAGTATCTGAGCAGTTCTTC. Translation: CASGLAGVSEQFF.

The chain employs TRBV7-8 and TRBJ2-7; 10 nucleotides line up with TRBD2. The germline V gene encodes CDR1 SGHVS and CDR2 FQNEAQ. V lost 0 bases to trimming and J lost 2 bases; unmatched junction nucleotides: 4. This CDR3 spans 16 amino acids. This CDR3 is CASSLAGLATTYEQYF. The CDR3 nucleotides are TGTGCCAGCAGCTTAGCGGGACTAGCGACAACCTACGAGCAGTACTTC.